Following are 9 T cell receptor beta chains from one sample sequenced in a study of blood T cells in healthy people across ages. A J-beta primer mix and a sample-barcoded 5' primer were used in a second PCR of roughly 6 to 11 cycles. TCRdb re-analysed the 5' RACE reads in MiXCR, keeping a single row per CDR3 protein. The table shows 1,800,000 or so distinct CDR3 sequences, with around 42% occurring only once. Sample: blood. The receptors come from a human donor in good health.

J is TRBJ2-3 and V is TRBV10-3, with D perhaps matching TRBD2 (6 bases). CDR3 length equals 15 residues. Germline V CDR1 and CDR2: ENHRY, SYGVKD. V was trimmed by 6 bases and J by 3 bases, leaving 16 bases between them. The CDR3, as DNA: TGTGCCATCAGGGAGGACGGAGGGATTACAGATACGCAGTATTTT. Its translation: CAIREDGGITDTQYF.

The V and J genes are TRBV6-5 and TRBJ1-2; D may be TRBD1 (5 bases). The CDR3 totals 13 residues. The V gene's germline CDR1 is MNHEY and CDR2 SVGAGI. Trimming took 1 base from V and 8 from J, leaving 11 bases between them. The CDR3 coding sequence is TGTGCCAGCAGTTACTTAGGGGAGGAAGGCTACACCTTC. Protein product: CASSYLGEEGYTF.

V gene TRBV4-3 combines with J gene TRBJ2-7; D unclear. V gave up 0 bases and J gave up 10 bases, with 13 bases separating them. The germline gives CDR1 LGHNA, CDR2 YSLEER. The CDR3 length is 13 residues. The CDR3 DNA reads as TGCGCCAGCAGCCAAGATCCCTTGGGTTACCAGTACTTC. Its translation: CASSQDPLGYQYF.

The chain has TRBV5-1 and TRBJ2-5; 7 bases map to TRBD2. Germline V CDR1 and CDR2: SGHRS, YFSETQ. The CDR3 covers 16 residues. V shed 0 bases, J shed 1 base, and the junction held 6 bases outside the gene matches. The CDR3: CASSLAVGGIQETQYF. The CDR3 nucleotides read TGCGCCAGCAGCTTGGCGGTCGGGGGGATCCAAGAGACCCAGTACTTC. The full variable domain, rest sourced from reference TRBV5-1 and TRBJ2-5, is KAGVTQTPRYLIKTRGQQVTLSCSPISGHRSVSWYQQTPGQGLQFLFEYFSETQRNKGNFPGRFSGRQFSNSRSEMNVSTLELGDSALYLCASSLAVGGIQETQYFGPGTRLLVL.

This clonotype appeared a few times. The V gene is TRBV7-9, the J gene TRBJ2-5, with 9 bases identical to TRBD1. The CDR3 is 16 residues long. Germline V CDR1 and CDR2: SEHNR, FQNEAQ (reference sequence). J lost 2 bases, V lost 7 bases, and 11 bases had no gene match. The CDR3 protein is CASTVRGTGTQETQYF. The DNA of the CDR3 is TGTGCCAGCACCGTGAGGGGGACAGGGACACAAGAGACCCAGTACTTC.

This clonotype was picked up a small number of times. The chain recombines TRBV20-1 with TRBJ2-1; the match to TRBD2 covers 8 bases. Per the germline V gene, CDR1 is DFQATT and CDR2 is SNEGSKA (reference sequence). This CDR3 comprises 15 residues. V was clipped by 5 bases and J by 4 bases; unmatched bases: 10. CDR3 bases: TGCAGTGCTCCCCCTGGCCGGGGGGGTTACAATGAGCAGTTCTTC. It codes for CSAPPGRGGYNEQFF.

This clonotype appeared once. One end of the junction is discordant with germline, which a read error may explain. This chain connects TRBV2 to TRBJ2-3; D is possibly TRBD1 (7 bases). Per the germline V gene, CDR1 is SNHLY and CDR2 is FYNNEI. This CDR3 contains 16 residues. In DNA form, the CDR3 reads TGCGCCAGCAGTGATGACAGGGTAGGGGGGACAGATACGCAGTATTTT. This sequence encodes CASSDDRVGGTDTQYF.

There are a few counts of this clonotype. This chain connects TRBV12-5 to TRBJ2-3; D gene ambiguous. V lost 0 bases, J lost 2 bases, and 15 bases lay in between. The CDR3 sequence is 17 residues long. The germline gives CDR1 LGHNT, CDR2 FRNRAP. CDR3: CASGLVIRWQHTDTQYF. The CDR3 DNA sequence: TGTGCTAGTGGTTTGGTAATTAGGTGGCAACACACAGATACGCAGTATTTT.

In DNA form, the CDR3 reads TGCAGTGCCACCGGGGTAGCCAAAAACATTCAGTACTTC. Protein: CSATGVAKNIQYF. V is TRBV20-1 and J is TRBJ2-4, with a possible D match to TRBD2 (5 bases). Between the trimmed V and J ends, which lost 6 bases and 0 bases, there was a span of 9 bases. Germline V gives CDR1 DFQATT, CDR2 SNEGSKA (reference sequence). This CDR3 is built from 13 residues.